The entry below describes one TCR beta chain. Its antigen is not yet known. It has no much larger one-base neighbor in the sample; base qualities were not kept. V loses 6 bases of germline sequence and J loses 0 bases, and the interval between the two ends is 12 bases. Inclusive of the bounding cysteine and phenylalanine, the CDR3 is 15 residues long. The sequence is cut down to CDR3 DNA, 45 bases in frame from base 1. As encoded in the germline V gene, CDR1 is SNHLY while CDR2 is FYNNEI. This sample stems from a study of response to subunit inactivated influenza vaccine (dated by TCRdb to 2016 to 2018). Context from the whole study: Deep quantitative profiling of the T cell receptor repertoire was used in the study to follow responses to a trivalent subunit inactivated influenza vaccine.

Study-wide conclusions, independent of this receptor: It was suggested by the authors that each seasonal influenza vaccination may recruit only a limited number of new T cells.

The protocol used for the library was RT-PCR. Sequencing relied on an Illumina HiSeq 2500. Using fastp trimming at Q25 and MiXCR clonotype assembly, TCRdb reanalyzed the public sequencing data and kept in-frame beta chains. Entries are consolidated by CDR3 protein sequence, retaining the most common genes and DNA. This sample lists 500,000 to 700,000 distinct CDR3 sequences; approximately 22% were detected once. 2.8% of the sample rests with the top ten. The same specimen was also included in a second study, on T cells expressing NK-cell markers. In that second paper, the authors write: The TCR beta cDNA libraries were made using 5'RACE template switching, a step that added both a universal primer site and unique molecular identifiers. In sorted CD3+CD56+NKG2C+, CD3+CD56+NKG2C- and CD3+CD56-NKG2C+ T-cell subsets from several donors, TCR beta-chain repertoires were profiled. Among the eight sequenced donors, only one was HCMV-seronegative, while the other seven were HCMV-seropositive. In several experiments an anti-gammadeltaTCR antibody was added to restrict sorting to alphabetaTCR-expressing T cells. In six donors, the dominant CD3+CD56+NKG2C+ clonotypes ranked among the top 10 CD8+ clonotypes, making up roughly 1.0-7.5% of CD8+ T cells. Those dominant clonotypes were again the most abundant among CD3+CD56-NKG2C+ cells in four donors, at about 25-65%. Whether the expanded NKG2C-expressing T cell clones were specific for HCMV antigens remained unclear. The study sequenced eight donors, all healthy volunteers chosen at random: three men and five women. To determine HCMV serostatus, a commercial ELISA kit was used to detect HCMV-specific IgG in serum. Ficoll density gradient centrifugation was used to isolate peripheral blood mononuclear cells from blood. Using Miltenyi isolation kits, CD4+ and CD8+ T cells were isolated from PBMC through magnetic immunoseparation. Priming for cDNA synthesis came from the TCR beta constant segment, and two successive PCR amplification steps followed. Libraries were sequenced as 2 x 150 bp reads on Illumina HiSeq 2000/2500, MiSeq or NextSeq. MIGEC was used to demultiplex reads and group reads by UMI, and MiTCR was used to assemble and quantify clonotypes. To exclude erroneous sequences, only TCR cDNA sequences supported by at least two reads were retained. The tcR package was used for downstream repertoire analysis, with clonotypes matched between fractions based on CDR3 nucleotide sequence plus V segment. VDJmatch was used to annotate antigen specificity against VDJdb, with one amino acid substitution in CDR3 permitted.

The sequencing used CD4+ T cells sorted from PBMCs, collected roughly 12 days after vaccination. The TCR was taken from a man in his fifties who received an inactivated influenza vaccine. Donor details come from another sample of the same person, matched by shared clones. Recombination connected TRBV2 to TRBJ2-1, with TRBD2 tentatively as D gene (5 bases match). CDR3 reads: CASSVGLLSYNEQFF. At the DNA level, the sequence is TGTGCCAGCAGCGTTGGACTCCTCTCCTACAATGAGCAGTTCTTC.